The 29 T cell receptor beta chains in this list originate from one sample, sequenced in a study of blood T cells in healthy people across ages. Combining a sample-barcoded 5' primer with a J-beta primer mix, a second PCR ran for roughly 7 to 12 cycles. TCRdb reanalysed the 5' RACE reads using MiXCR and keeps one entry per CDR3 protein. The sample contains more than 800,000 distinct CDR3 sequences, around 30% of which appear only once. Sequencing was performed on blood. Every receptor here comes from a woman of 80 years or more in good health.

This chain links TRBV6-2 or TRBV6-3 with TRBJ1-2; 7 positions match TRBD1. This CDR3 region has 15 residues. The germline CDR1 and CDR2 sequences are MNHEY and SVGEGT. V trimming: 2 bases; J trimming: 1 base; junction bases outside the gene matches: 4. The CDR3 loop is CASSYGTALNYGYTF. DNA of the CDR3: TGTGCCAGCAGTTACGGGACAGCCCTTAACTATGGCTACACCTTC.

This clonotype came up many times. This CDR3 reads CSEGTGARYNEQFF. The CDR3, as DNA: TGCAGCGAAGGCACGGGGGCGCGTTACAATGAGCAGTTCTTC. This chain uses TRBV29-1 with TRBJ2-1, with D possibly being TRBD1 or TRBD2 (6 bases each). The CDR3 loop spans 14 amino acids. CDR1 and CDR2 (germline): SQVTM, ANQGSEA. Trimming stripped 7 bases from V and 4 bases from J, with 17 bases between.

This clonotype has at least ten counts. The chain joins TRBV27 to TRBJ2-1; D might be TRBD2 (5 bases). This CDR3 is 13 amino acids long. V lost 4 bases to trimming and J lost 7 bases, with 11 bases between them. Germline loops: CDR1 MNHEY, CDR2 SMNVEV (reference sequence). The CDR3 loop is CASSYTGDNEQFF. The CDR3 coding sequence is TGTGCCAGCAGTTATACCGGGGATAATGAGCAGTTCTTC.

The rearrangement uses TRBV7-6 and TRBJ2-3, with D tentatively TRBD1 or TRBD2 (5 bases each). This CDR3 comprises 11 residues. Germline V lookup: CDR1 SGHVS, CDR2 FNYEAQ. With 9 bases removed from V and 6 bases from J, the gap between germline ends came to 10 bases. CDR3: CASTEGDTQYF. CDR3 DNA: TGTGCCAGTACCGAGGGGGATACGCAGTATTTT. Using reference TRBV7-6 and TRBJ2-3 for the parts outside the CDR3, the full variable domain is GAGVSQSPRYKVTKRGQDVALRCDPISGHVSLYWYRQALGQGPEFLTYFNYEAQQDKSGLPNDRFSAERPEGSISTLTIQRTEQRDSAMYRCASTEGDTQYFGPGTRLTVL.

The J gene is TRBJ2-1, the V gene TRBV14; D not resolved. Germline lookup yields CDR1 SGHDN and CDR2 FVKESK. V lost 1 base to trimming and J lost 14 bases, with 12 bases between them. CDR3 length: 12 residues. The CDR3, as DNA: TGTGCCAGCAGCCAAGGGCTACCTTCGGAGTTCTTC. It translates to CASSQGLPSEFF.

The chain employs TRBV12-3 or TRBV12-4 and TRBJ2-3, with D unclear. The CDR3 sequence is 14 residues long. V dropped 6 bases and J dropped 15 bases, with 25 bases sitting between them. In DNA, the CDR3 is TGTGCCAGCAGCCTTGGAGTGAGTGCAGATACGGAATATTTT. It is translated as CASSLGVSADTEYF.

This clonotype appeared a few times. This may stem from a read error, because a much larger clone lies one nucleotide away. J is TRBJ2-5 and V is TRBV20-1, with D possibly matching TRBD2 (6 bases). The CDR3 extends over 11 amino acids. V was shortened by 3 bases and J by 7 bases, with 9 bases between the two germline ends. Looked up from germline, CDR1 is DFQATT and CDR2 is SNEGSKA (reference sequence). CDR3 coding DNA: TGCAGTGCTAGTGTCGGGGGGACCCAGTACTTC. Translating it yields CSASVGGTQYF.

This clonotype was observed a few times. The chain couples TRBV5-1 to TRBJ1-1, with D perhaps matching TRBD1 (5 bases). This CDR3 is 16 amino acids long. V was pared by 3 bases and J by 3 bases, with 18 bases between. Germline V CDR1 and CDR2: SGHRS, YFSETQ. The CDR3 DNA sequence: TGCGCCAGCAGCTGGGGTCGTCGGGGGGGGGACACTGAAGCTTTCTTT. Its translation: CASSWGRRGGDTEAFF.

Only a few counts were recorded for this clonotype. V is TRBV2 and J is TRBJ1-2; D call uncertain. The CDR3 spans 12 residues. V gave up 7 bases and J gave up 2 bases, with 8 bases separating them. Germline V gene sequence: CDR1 SNHLY, CDR2 FYNNEI. The CDR3 loop reads CASTQENYGYTF. In nucleotides, the CDR3 is TGTGCCAGCACTCAGGAGAACTATGGCTACACCTTC.

This clonotype has ten or more counts. The chain joins TRBV21-1 to TRBJ2-7; the table's D call, TRBD1, was not checked against the DNA. TRBV21-1 has pseudogene status. This CDR3 spans 15 amino acids. CDR3 region: CASSNTERGRREQYF. CDR3 bases: TGTGCCAGCAGCAACACCGAGAGGGGGCGACGCGAGCAGTACTTC.

This clonotype was recorded only once. This chain connects TRBV7-2 to TRBJ2-7, with D perhaps TRBD1 (6 bases). Per germline, CDR1 SGHTA and CDR2 FQGNSA. This CDR3 comprises 13 residues. V lost 6 bases and J lost 4, with 13 bases in between. In nucleotides, the CDR3 is TGTGCCAGCAGTGGACAGATCCTTTACGAGCAGTACTTC. Its translation: CASSGQILYEQYF.

The chain recombines TRBV5-4 with TRBJ2-2; 8 positions match TRBD1. Per the germline V gene, CDR1 is SGHNT and CDR2 is YYREEE (reference sequence). J gave up 3 bases and V 5 bases, and 12 bases lay outside the gene matches. The CDR3 sequence is 17 residues long. CDR3 residues: CASRGRPGGADTGELFF. CDR3 nucleotide sequence: TGTGCCAGCAGGGGACGCCCAGGGGGCGCGGACACCGGGGAGCTGTTTTTT.

This clonotype was counted a single time. A read error may produce the germline difference seen at one junction end. The J gene is TRBJ2-2, the V gene TRBV4-3; a possible D gene is TRBD2 (5 bases). CDR3 size: 12 residues. CDR1 and CDR2 from the germline V gene are LGHNA and YSLEER. CDR3 DNA: TGCGCCAGCAGCGCCATTACCGGGGAGTTGTTTTTT. Protein product: CASSAITGELFF.

This clonotype turned up a few times. The V call is TRBV4-3, the J call TRBJ1-3; D is uncertain. The CDR3 runs 15 residues. Trimming left V 4 bases short and J 0 bases short, with 10 bases between. Germline V CDR1 and CDR2: LGHNA, YSLEER. CDR3 DNA: TGCGCCAGCAGCCTGACGGCCGGCTCTGGAAACACCATATATTTT. Protein product: CASSLTAGSGNTIYF.

This chain uses TRBV6-2 or TRBV6-3 with TRBJ2-1, with D possibly being TRBD2 (6 bases). The germline V and J ends were trimmed by 2 bases and 0 bases, with 14 bases remaining between them. The CDR3 is 17 residues long. Germline V lookup: CDR1 MNHEY, CDR2 SVGEGT. CDR3 DNA sequence: TGTGCCAGCAGTTACGCCCTTGTCGGGAGCTCCTACAATGAGCAGTTCTTC. Amino acid sequence: CASSYALVGSSYNEQFF.

This clonotype was detected only a few times. A read error may be the cause here, since a much bigger clone is one base away. The gene calls are TRBV7-2 and TRBJ2-7, with D unclear. Trimming stripped 7 bases from V and 7 bases from J, with 17 bases between. The CDR3 extends over 13 amino acids. In germline, CDR1 is SGHTA, CDR2 FQGNSA. The CDR3 protein is CASTNMFHNEQYF. In nucleotides, the CDR3 is TGTGCCAGCACCAACATGTTTCACAATGAGCAGTACTTC.

This clonotype was observed at least ten times. The rearrangement uses TRBV7-9 and TRBJ1-2, with 9 bases aligning to TRBD1. CDR1 and CDR2 from the germline V gene are SEHNR and FQNEAQ (reference sequence). The V and J ends lost 1 base and 7 bases, in that order; junction bases with no gene match: 7. This CDR3 is built from 15 residues. This CDR3 is CASSLDPGTGPGYTF. CDR3 nucleotide sequence: TGTGCCAGCAGCTTAGATCCCGGGACAGGGCCTGGCTACACCTTC. The full variable domain, completed using reference TRBV7-9 and TRBJ1-2, is DTGVSQNPRHKITKRGQNVTFRCDPISEHNRLYWYRQTLGQGPEFLTYFQNEAQLEKSRLLSDRFSAERPKGSFSTLEIQRTEQGDSAMYLCASSLDPGTGPGYTFGSGTRLTVV.

This clonotype was seen more than once but under ten times. The chain carries TRBV3-1 and TRBJ2-3, with no clear D. Trimming pared 0 bases from V and 0 bases from J, leaving 10 bases between. The CDR3 extends over 16 amino acids. CDR1 is LGHDT, CDR2 YNNKEL, per germline (reference sequence). The chain's CDR3 is CASSQDGLSSTDTQYF. The CDR3 DNA reads as TGTGCCAGCAGCCAAGACGGCTTGAGTAGCACAGATACGCAGTATTTT.

This clonotype came up many times. The V call is TRBV7-2, the J call TRBJ1-2, with 7 nucleotides matching TRBD1. The CDR3 covers 16 residues. V shed 5 bases, J shed 2 bases, and the junction held 11 bases outside the gene matches. Per germline, CDR1 SGHTA and CDR2 FQGNSA. CDR3 sequence (DNA): TGTGCCAGCAGCCCTAACTCCGGGACAGCCAACTATGGCTACACCTTC. Amino acids: CASSPNSGTANYGYTF.

The chain couples TRBV18 to TRBJ2-5, with no clear D. V was pared by 2 bases and J by 5 bases, with 15 bases between. Germline CDR1 and CDR2: KGHSH and LQKENI. CDR3 size: 15 residues. CDR3 coding DNA: TGTGCCAGCTCACCATTACCCGAGCCAGTGGAGACCCAGTACTTC. Translating it yields CASSPLPEPVETQYF.

The J gene is TRBJ1-5, the V gene TRBV7-2, with 7 bases matching TRBD1. Trimming at V came to 0 bases and at J to 3 bases, leaving 5 bases not matched to a gene. This CDR3 has 16 residues. Looked up from germline, CDR1 is SGHTA and CDR2 is FQGNSA. The CDR3 DNA sequence: TGTGCCAGCAGCTTAGCAGACAGGGAGCTCAATCAGCCCCAGCATTTT. This gives the protein CASSLADRELNQPQHF.

This clonotype was seen more than once but under ten times. With a much larger clone just one base away, this may be a read error. V and J are TRBV10-3 and TRBJ2-1; D is ambiguous. The V end lost 8 bases, the J end lost 13 bases, and 21 bases lay between the germline ends. This CDR3 region has 13 residues. CDR1 is ENHRY, CDR2 SYGVKD, per germline. The CDR3 coding sequence is TGTGCCATCGGGTTGGAATACCAAGAGACCCAGTTCTTC. It translates to CAIGLEYQETQFF.

In this sample, this clonotype turned up many times. A much larger clone is a single base away; this may be a read error. This chain joins TRBV5-1 and TRBJ2-1; the D is unclear. The better agreement between TRBJ2-7 and the DNA end casts doubt on the J call. CDR1 is SGHRS, CDR2 YFSETQ, per germline. This CDR3 has 15 amino acids. The CDR3 bases are TGCGCCAGCAGCTTGGTTGGGGATTCCTACAATGAGCAGTACTTC. Amino acids: CASSLVGDSYNEQYF.

Regarding this clonotype: Possible read error: a much larger clone is one base away. The V gene is TRBV12-3 or TRBV12-4, the J gene TRBJ2-3; TRBD2 matches at 15 bases. The CDR3 loop spans 16 amino acids. As DNA, the CDR3 is TGTGCCAGCAGCCGGACTAGCGGGGGGGGCACAGATGCGCAGTATTTT. It specifies CASSRTSGGGTDAQYF.

In this sample, this clonotype turned up a few times. This chain connects TRBV12-3 or TRBV12-4 to TRBJ1-4; possible D gene TRBD1, 5 bases. This CDR3 region has 14 residues. V was trimmed by 3 bases and J by 7 bases, leaving 12 bases between them. CDR3 in amino acids: CASSLAGSFEKLFF. The CDR3, as DNA: TGTGCCAGCAGTTTGGCAGGGAGTTTTGAAAAACTGTTTTTT.

Many counts were recorded for this clonotype. CDR3 region: CASSLELAGRFGETQYF. In DNA, the CDR3 is TGCGCCAGCAGCTTGGAGTTGGCGGGGAGGTTCGGAGAGACCCAGTACTTC. The chain carries TRBV5-1 and TRBJ2-5; D possibly corresponds to TRBD2 (6 bases). V lost 0 bases, J lost 4 bases, and 19 bases lay in between. Germline CDR1 reads SGHRS; CDR2 reads YFSETQ. The CDR3 extends over 17 amino acids.

This clonotype has a count of ten or more. The chain recombines TRBV20-1 with TRBJ2-1, with D possibly matching TRBD2 (6 bases). Trimming removed 3 bases at V and 5 bases at J, with 23 bases between. The CDR3 extends over 17 amino acids. Germline V lookup: CDR1 DFQATT, CDR2 SNEGSKA (reference sequence). CDR3: CSASVWRVRLRDNEQFF. The CDR3 DNA follows: TGCAGTGCTAGCGTCTGGAGGGTACGCCTCCGCGACAATGAGCAGTTCTTC.

This chain links TRBV3-1 with TRBJ2-5; 10 nucleotides line up with TRBD2. Unmatched junction bases numbered 4, after V lost 4 bases and J lost 5 bases. CDR1 is LGHDT, CDR2 YNNKEL, per germline (reference sequence). CDR3 length: 14 residues. The CDR3 DNA reads TGTGCCAGCAGCCGGCTAGCGGGGGCCGAGACCCAGTACTTC. Protein sequence: CASSRLAGAETQYF.

Of note for this clonotype: A read error is possible here, since a much larger clone lies one base away. The chain recombines TRBV24-1 with TRBJ2-3; tentatively, D is TRBD2 (6 bases). Trimming removed 5 bases from V and 0 bases from J, with 14 bases in between. The CDR3 contains 16 residues. Germline-derived CDR1 and CDR2 are KGHDR and SFDVKD. For the CDR3, the DNA is TGTGCCACCAGTGTGGGAGGTCGAGGCAGCACAGATACGCAGTATTTT. This codes for CATSVGGRGSTDTQYF.